Listed here is a single TCR beta chain. No antigen is known for it. The same CDR3 arises from other DNA sequences in this sample as well. The data derive from a study of shared clonotypes between healthy human individuals. General study points: Shared clonotypes across all four donors exceeded non-shared ones in generation probability.

Generated by immunoSEQ multiplex PCR, the TCRdb table keeps only in-frame clones and is missing some. The sample yields about 1.5 million clones, 95% to 99% seen once. Sequencing used naive CD4+ T cells sorted from blood. Specified subset: CD45RA+ positively selected. This clonotype originated in a man aged 30-40 years in good health.

DNA for the CDR3: TGTGCCAGCTCACCACCGAGCCACACAGATACGCAGTATTTT. It yields the protein CASSPPSHTDTQYF. This chain links TRBV18 with TRBJ2-3; D is unclear. The ends were cut back, 0 bases at V and 2 bases at J, with 6 bases in the middle. Germline V CDR1 and CDR2: KGHSH, LQKENI. This CDR3 contains 14 residues.